These 4 T cell receptor beta chains were all obtained from the same sample, sequenced in a study of human T cells and chemical hapten exposure. The time point is: pre-sensitization, week 0. Treatment defined: therapeutic diphenylcyclopropenone sensitization with weekly scalp DPC. TCRdb independently ran MiXCR on the RACE reads; one entry per CDR3 protein. The sample lists 300,000 to 400,000 distinct CDR3 sequences; 5.1% were seen once. This material consisted of whole blood, taken in connection with sensitization to the hapten diphenylcyclopropenone (DPC). These receptors all come from a woman aged 50 to 60 with alopecia areata. Some clones in this sample may be carry-over from other donors' samples.

The rearrangement uses TRBV12-3 or TRBV12-4 and TRBJ1-2; no definite D call. V lost 6 bases, J lost 0 bases, and 11 bases lay in between. The CDR3 covers 14 residues. The DNA for the CDR3 is TGTGCCAGCAGCCCCACAGTATCTAACTATGGCTACACCTTC. It specifies CASSPTVSNYGYTF.

This clonotype has ten or more counts. The chain combines TRBV4-3 with TRBJ2-7; a weak D match, TRBD2 (6 bases). The CDR3 runs to 15 residues. Germline V gives CDR1 LGHNA, CDR2 YSLEER. The V and J ends lost 1 base and 3 bases respectively, with 13 bases between them. In DNA form, the CDR3 reads TGCGCCAGCAGCCAAGCAGTCGGGAGTGACTACGAGCAGTACTTC. Protein: CASSQAVGSDYEQYF.

This clonotype appeared many times. The chain employs TRBV12-3 or TRBV12-4 and TRBJ2-3, with no clear D. V was pared by 4 bases and J by 2 bases, with 7 bases between. The CDR3 contains 13 residues. Here the CDR3 reads CASSSVDTDTQYF. The CDR3 region has the DNA TGTGCCAGCAGTTCCGTAGACACAGATACGCAGTATTTT.

The J gene is TRBJ2-7, the V gene TRBV5-1; D is ambiguous. The germline V and J ends were trimmed by 1 base and 4 bases, with 15 bases remaining between them. Germline V CDR1 and CDR2: SGHRS, YFSETQ. CDR3 size: 15 residues. Here the CDR3 DNA reads TGCGCCAGCAGCTTGTCGTTAGGTCTGATGTACGAGCAGTACTTC. Encoded protein: CASSLSLGLMYEQYF.